This TCR beta chain was sequenced in a study of blood T cell repertoires in COVID-19. Across the whole study: Whether acute or convalescent, the COVID-19 samples came from the United States, Italy and Spain.

The assay was immunoSEQ multiplex PCR, and TCRdb's table has in-frame clones only and misses some. The table has 90,000 to 110,000 clones, roughly 82% seen once; the top ten hold roughly 7.7%. The CDR3 runs 13 residues. Per germline, CDR1 MNHEY and CDR2 SVGAGI. Trimming cost V 8 bases and J 5 bases, with 15 bases left between them. Sequencing input: peripheral blood. This sequence originates from a woman over 75 with active or convalescent COVID-19. The chain combines TRBV6-5 with TRBJ1-1; unclear D gene. DNA of the CDR3: TGTGCCAGCCAACCGCGGGCTGGGACTGAAGCTTTCTTT. This sequence encodes CASQPRAGTEAFF.